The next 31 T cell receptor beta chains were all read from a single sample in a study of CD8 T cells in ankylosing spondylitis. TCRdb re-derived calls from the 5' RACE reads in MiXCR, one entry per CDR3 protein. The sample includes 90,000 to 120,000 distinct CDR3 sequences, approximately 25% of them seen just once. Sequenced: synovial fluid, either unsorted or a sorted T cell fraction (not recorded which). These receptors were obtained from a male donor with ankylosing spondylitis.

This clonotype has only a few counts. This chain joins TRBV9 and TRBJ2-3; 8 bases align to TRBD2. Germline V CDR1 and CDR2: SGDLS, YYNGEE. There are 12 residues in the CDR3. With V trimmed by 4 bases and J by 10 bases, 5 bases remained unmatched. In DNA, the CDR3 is TGTGCCAGCAGCTCCAGGACTAGCTCGCAGTATTTT. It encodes CASSSRTSSQYF.

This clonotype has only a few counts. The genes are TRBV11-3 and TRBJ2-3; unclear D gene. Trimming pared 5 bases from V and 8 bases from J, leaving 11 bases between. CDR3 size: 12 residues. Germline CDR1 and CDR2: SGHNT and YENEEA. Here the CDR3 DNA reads TGTGCCAGCAGCATGTCCCGCGGTACGCAGTATTTT. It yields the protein CASSMSRGTQYF.

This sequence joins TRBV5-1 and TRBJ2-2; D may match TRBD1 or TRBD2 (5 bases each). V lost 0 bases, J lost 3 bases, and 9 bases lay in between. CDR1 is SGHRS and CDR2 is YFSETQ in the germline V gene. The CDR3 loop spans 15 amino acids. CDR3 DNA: TGCGCCAGCAGCTTGGCGGTGGGACACACCGGGGAGCTGTTTTTT. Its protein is CASSLAVGHTGELFF.

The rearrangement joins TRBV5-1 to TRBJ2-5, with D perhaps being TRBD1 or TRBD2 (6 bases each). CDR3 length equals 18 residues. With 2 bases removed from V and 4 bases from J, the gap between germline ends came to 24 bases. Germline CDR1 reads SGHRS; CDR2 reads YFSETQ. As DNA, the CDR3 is TGCGCCAGCAGCTTAAAACCGGGGGCCACCTGGGAGGCAGAGACCCAGTACTTC. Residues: CASSLKPGATWEAETQYF.

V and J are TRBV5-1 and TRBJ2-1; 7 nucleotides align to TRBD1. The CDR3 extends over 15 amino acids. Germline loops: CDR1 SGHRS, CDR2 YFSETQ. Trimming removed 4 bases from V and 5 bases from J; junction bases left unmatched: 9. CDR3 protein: CASSIPQGDDNEQFF. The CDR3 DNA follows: TGCGCCAGCAGCATACCCCAGGGGGATGACAATGAGCAGTTCTTC.

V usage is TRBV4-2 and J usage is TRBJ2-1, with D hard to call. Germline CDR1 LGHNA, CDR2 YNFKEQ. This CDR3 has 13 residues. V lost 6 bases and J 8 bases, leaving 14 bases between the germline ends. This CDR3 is CASSLGRFDEQFF. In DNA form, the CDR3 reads TGTGCCAGCAGTCTGGGAAGATTCGATGAGCAGTTCTTC.

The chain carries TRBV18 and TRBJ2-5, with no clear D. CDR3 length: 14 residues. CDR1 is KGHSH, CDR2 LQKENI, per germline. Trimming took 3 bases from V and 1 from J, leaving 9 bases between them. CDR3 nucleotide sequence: TGTGCCAGCTCACCCACCGCGGTCCAAGAGACCCAGTACTTC. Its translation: CASSPTAVQETQYF.

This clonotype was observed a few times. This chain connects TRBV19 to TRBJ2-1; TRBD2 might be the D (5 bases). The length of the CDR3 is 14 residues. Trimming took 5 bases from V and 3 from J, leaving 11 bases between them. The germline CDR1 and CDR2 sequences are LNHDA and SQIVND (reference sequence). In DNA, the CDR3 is TGTGCCAGTAGTCCGGACTTAATCTACAATGAGCAGTTCTTC. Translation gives CASSPDLIYNEQFF.

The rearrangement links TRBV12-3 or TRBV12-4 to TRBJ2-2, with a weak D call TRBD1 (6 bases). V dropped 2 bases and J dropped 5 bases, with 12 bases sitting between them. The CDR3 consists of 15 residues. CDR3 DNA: TGTGCCAGCAGTTTATCGGCAGGGGTTACCGGGGAGCTGTTTTTT. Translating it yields CASSLSAGVTGELFF.

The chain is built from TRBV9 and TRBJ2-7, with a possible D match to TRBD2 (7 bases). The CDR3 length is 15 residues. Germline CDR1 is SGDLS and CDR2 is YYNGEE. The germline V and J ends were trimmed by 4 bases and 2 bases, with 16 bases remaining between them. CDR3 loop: CASSPWGGPTYEQYF. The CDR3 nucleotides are TGTGCCAGCAGCCCGTGGGGGGGCCCCACCTACGAGCAGTACTTC.

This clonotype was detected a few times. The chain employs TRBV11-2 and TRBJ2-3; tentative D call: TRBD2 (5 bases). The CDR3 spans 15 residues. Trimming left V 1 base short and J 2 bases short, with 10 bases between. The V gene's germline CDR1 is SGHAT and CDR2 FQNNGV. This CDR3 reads CASSLGTGFTDTQYF. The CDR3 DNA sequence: TGTGCCAGCAGCTTAGGGACTGGTTTCACAGATACGCAGTATTTT.

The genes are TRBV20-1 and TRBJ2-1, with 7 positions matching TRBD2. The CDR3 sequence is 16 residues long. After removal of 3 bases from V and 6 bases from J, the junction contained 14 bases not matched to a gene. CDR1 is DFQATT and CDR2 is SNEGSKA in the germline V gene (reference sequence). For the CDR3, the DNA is TGCAGTGCTAGGGCCCTCGGTGGCGGGAGTTTCAATGAGCAGTTCTTC. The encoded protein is CSARALGGGSFNEQFF.

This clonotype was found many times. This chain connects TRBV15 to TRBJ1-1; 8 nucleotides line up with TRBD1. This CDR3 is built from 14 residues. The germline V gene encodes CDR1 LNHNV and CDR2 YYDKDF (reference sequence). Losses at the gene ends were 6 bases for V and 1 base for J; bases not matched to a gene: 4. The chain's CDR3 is CATRAGGQNTEAFF. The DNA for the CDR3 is TGTGCCACCAGAGCAGGGGGCCAGAACACTGAAGCTTTCTTT.

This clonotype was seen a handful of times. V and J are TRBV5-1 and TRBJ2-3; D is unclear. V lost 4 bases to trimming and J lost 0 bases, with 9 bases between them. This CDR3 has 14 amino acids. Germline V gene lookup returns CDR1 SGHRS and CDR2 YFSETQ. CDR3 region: CASSGMGSTDTQYF. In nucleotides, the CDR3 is TGCGCCAGCAGCGGGATGGGGAGCACAGATACGCAGTATTTT.

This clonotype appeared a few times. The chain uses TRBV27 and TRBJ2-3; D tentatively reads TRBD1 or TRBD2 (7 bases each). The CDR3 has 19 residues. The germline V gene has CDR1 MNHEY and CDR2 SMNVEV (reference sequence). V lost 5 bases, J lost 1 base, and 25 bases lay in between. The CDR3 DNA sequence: TGTGCCAGCAGTAGATTTATTCAGGGGGGGACCGGGGGCACAGATACGCAGTATTTT. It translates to CASSRFIQGGTGGTDTQYF.

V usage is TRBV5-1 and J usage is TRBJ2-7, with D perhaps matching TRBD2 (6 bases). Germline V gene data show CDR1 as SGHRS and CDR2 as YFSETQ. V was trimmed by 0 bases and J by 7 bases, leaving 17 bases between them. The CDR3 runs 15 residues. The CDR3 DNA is TGCGCCAGCAGCTTGGAGGCGGTCTCGGAGGGAGAGCAGTACTTC. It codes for CASSLEAVSEGEQYF.

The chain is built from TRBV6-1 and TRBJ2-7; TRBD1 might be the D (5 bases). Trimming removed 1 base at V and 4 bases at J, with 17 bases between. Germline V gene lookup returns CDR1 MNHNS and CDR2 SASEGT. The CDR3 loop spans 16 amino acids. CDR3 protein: CASSEGLHRQFYEQYF. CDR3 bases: TGTGCCAGCAGTGAAGGCTTGCACAGGCAGTTTTACGAGCAGTACTTC.

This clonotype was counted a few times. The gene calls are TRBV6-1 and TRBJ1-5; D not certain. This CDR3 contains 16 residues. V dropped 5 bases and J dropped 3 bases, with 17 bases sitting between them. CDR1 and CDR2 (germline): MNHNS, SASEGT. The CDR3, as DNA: TGTGCCAGCAGTCCCAATGAGGCAGCTCCCAATCAGCCCCAGCATTTT. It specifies CASSPNEAAPNQPQHF.

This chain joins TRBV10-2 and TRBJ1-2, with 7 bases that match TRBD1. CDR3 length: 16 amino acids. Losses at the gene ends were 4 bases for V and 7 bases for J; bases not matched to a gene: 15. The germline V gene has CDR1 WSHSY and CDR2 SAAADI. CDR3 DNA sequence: TGCGCCAGCAGTGTACAGAGGAGGGGGCGCTCGGGTGGCTACACCTTC. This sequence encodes CASSVQRRGRSGGYTF.

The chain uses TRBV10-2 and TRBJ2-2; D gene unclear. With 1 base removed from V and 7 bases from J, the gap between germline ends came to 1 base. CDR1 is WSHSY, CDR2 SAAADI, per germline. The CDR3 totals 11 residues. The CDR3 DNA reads TGCGCCAGCAGTGAGTACGGGGAGCTGTTTTTT. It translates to CASSEYGELFF.

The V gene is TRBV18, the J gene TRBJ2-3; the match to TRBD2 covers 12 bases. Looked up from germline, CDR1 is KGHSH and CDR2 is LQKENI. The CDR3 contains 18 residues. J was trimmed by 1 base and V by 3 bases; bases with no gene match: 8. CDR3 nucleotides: TGTGCCAGCTCACCTTATCCGGGACTAGCGGGCCGCACAGATACGCAGTATTTT. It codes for CASSPYPGLAGRTDTQYF.

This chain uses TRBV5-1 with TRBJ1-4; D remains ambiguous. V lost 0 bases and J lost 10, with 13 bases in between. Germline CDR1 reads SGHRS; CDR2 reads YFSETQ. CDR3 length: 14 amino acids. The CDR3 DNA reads TGCGCCAGCAGCTTGGGGGGTTTCCGTGGAAAACTGTTTTTT. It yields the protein CASSLGGFRGKLFF. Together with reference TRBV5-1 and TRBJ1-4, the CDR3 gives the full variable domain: KAGVTQTPRYLIKTRGQQVTLSCSPISGHRSVSWYQQTPGQGLQFLFEYFSETQRNKGNFPGRFSGRQFSNSRSEMNVSTLELGDSALYLCASSLGGFRGKLFFGSGTQLSVL.

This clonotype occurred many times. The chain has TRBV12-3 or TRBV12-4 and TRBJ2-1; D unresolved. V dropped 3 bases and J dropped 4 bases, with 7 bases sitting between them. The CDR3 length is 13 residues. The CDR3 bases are TGTGCCAGCAGTTTGGGCTTTTACAATGAGCAGTTCTTC. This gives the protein CASSLGFYNEQFF.

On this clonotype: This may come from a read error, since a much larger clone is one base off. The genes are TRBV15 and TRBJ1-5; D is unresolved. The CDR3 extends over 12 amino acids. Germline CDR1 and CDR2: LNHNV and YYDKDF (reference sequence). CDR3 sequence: CAISRDNQPQHF. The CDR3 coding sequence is TGTGCCATCAGCAGAGACAATCAGCCCCAGCATTTT. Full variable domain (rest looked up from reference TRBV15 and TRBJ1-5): DAMVIQNPRYQVTQFGKPVTLSCSQTLNHNVMYWYQQKSSQAPKLLFHYYDKDFNNEADTPDNFQSRRPNTSFCFLDIRSPGLGDTAMYLCAISRDNQPQHFGDGTRLSIL.

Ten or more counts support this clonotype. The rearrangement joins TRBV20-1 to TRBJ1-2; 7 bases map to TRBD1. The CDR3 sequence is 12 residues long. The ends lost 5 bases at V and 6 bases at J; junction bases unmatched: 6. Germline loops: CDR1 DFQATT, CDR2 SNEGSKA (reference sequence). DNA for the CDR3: TGCAGTGCTGGAAGGGGGCTAGATGGCTACACCTTC. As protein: CSAGRGLDGYTF.

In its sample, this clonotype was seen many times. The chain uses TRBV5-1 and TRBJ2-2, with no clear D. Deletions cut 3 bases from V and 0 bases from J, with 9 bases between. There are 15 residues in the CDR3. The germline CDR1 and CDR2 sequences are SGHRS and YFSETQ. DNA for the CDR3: TGCGCCAGCAGCTCTACTACCACGAACACCGGGGAGCTGTTTTTT. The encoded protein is CASSSTTTNTGELFF. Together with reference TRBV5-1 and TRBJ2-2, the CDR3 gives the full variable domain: KAGVTQTPRYLIKTRGQQVTLSCSPISGHRSVSWYQQTPGQGLQFLFEYFSETQRNKGNFPGRFSGRQFSNSRSEMNVSTLELGDSALYLCASSSTTTNTGELFFGEGSRLTVL.

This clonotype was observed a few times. CDR3 sequence: CASSFGDRFEETQYF. DNA for the CDR3: TGCGCCAGCAGCTTCGGGGACAGATTCGAAGAGACCCAGTACTTC. The chain links TRBV5-1 to TRBJ2-5, with TRBD1 matching 7 bases. This CDR3 region has 15 residues. The J segment lost 3 bases and the V segment lost 2 bases, leaving 7 bases of the junction unmatched. Germline V gene lookup returns CDR1 SGHRS and CDR2 YFSETQ.

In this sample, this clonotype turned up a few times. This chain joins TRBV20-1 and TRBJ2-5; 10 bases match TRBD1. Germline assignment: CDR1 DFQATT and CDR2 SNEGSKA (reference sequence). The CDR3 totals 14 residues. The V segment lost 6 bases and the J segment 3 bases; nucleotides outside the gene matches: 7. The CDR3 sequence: CSAANGQGEETQYF. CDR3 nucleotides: TGCAGTGCAGCAAACGGACAGGGGGAAGAGACCCAGTACTTC.

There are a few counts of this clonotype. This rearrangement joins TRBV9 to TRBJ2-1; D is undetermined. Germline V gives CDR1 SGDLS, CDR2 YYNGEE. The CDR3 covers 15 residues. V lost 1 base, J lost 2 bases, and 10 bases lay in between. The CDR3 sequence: CASSVTQAPYNEQFF. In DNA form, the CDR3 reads TGTGCCAGCAGCGTAACCCAGGCCCCCTACAATGAGCAGTTCTTC.

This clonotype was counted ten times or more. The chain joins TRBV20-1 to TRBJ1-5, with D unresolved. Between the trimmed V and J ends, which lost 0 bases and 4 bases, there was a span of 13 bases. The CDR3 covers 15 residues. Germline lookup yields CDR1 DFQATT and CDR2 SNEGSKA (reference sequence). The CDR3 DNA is TGCAGTGCTAGAGATGGACCGAAGAGAAATCAGCCCCAGCATTTT. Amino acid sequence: CSARDGPKRNQPQHF.

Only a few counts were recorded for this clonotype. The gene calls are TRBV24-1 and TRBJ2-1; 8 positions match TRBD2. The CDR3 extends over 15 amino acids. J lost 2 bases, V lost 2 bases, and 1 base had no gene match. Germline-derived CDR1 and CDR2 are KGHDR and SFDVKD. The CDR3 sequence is CATSDSGRAYNEQFF. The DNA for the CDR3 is TGTGCCACCAGTGATTCCGGGAGGGCCTACAATGAGCAGTTCTTC.